A single sample is the source of the 8 T cell receptor beta chains below, sequenced in a study of spatial heterogeneity in lung cancer. Time point here: sample taken at primary tumor resection. Without sorting, whole RNA was sequenced from tumor, nontumor lung or frozen PBMC. From the 5' RACE reads, TCRdb called clonotypes with MiXCR, one entry per CDR3 protein. The top ten clones hold 11% of a sample with over 45,000 distinct CDR3 sequences, approximately 5% of them seen once. The sequencing used PBMCs, collected at surgery. The source is a male donor with early-stage non-small cell lung cancer.

The rearrangement joins TRBV7-3 to TRBJ2-2; 10 bases map to TRBD2. CDR3 length: 16 amino acids. Germline V CDR1 and CDR2: SGHTA, FQGTGA. Losses at the gene ends were 5 bases for V and 1 base for J; bases not matched to a gene: 4. CDR3 sequence: CASSPRTSGNTGELFF. CDR3 DNA sequence: TGTGCCAGCAGCCCCCGGACTAGCGGGAACACCGGGGAGCTGTTTTTT.

At least ten counts were recorded for this clonotype. The chain joins TRBV7-2 to TRBJ1-1; tentatively, D is TRBD1 (5 bases). Germline assignment: CDR1 SGHTA and CDR2 FQGNSA. Trimming took off 5 bases at V and 4 bases at J, with 14 bases between the two ends. The CDR3 is 14 amino acids. The CDR3 spells CASSPGAGGTEAFF. In DNA form, the CDR3 reads TGTGCCAGCAGCCCTGGGGCGGGGGGCACTGAAGCTTTCTTT.

This clonotype has a count of ten or more. The V and J genes are TRBV7-2 and TRBJ2-3; 10 bases are shared with TRBD2. Germline lookup yields CDR1 SGHTA and CDR2 FQGNSA. Losses at the gene ends were 5 bases for V and 7 bases for J; bases not matched to a gene: 6. CDR3 size: 14 residues. The CDR3 region has the DNA TGTGCCAGCAGCCCGGGACTAGCGCGAAATACGCAGTATTTT. The encoded protein is CASSPGLARNTQYF.

Many counts were recorded for this clonotype. The chain combines TRBV3-1 with TRBJ2-5; 8 bases match TRBD2. Germline-derived CDR1 and CDR2 are LGHDT and YNNKEL (reference sequence). CDR3 length equals 20 residues. With V trimmed by 0 bases and J by 2 bases, 17 bases remained unmatched. The CDR3 nucleotides read TGTGCCAGCAGCCAAGATTGGCGGCTAGCGGGCCGGGGACCTCAAGAGACCCAGTACTTC. It yields the protein CASSQDWRLAGRGPQETQYF.

This clonotype has ten or more counts. The chain uses TRBV15 and TRBJ2-5; D remains ambiguous. This CDR3 has 16 residues. The ends were cut back, 1 base at V and 1 base at J, with 13 bases in the middle. Germline lookup yields CDR1 LNHNV and CDR2 YYDKDF (reference sequence). CDR3: CATSRVLQVGQETQYF. The CDR3 coding sequence is TGTGCCACCAGCAGAGTCCTGCAGGTGGGCCAAGAGACCCAGTACTTC. The full variable domain, its missing parts supplied by reference TRBV15 and TRBJ2-5, is DAMVIQNPRYQVTQFGKPVTLSCSQTLNHNVMYWYQQKSSQAPKLLFHYYDKDFNNEADTPDNFQSRRPNTSFCFLDIRSPGLGDTAMYLCATSRVLQVGQETQYFGPGTRLLVL.

This clonotype was observed at least ten times. The chain couples TRBV7-9 to TRBJ2-2, with TRBD2 matching 8 bases. The CDR3 runs to 16 residues. Germline V lookup: CDR1 SEHNR, CDR2 FQNEAQ (reference sequence). The V and J ends lost 5 bases and 0 bases, in that order; junction bases with no gene match: 5. Here the CDR3 DNA reads TGTGCCAGCAGCCCCCTAGCGGGTCCGAACACCGGGGAGCTGTTTTTT. Translation gives CASSPLAGPNTGELFF.

At least ten counts were recorded for this clonotype. The CDR3 sequence is CASSLAIHNEQFF. CDR3 sequence (DNA): TGTGCCAGCAGCTTAGCTATCCACAATGAGCAGTTCTTC. This chain uses TRBV7-8 with TRBJ2-1; D is undetermined. Germline loops: CDR1 SGHVS, CDR2 FQNEAQ. The CDR3 contains 13 residues. The V end lost 0 bases, the J end lost 5 bases, and 5 bases lay between the germline ends.

This clonotype was seen many times. The chain joins TRBV6-2 or TRBV6-3 to TRBJ2-5, with a possible D match to TRBD2 (6 bases). The ends were cut back, 0 bases at V and 6 bases at J, with 20 bases in the middle. The germline V gene has CDR1 MNHEY and CDR2 SVGEGT. The CDR3 totals 17 residues. CDR3 in amino acids: CASSYSMVGGPGKTQYF. In DNA, the CDR3 is TGTGCCAGCAGTTACTCGATGGTGGGAGGCCCGGGGAAGACCCAGTACTTC.